This entry lists 10 T cell receptor beta chains sequenced from one sample in a study of T-cell reconstitution after alpha-beta-depleted transplantation in children. TCRbeta library construction was performed incorporating unique molecular identifiers. MiXCR was run by TCRdb on the PCR reads, yielding one entry per CDR3 protein. The sample includes around 700,000 distinct CDR3 sequences, about an eighth seen only once; the top ten take 0.79%. The starting material was PBMCs, obtained before TCRalphabeta/CD19-depleted stem cell transplant. The receptors were gathered from a girl aged 2 to 9 with congenital amegakaryocytic thrombocytopenia, due to receive a stem cell transplant.

This clonotype was detected ten times or more. The chain employs TRBV20-1 and TRBJ2-5; TRBD1 or TRBD2 may be the D gene (5 bases each). Germline CDR1 and CDR2: DFQATT and SNEGSKA (reference sequence). The length of the CDR3 is 13 residues. V lost 6 bases and J lost 4, with 15 bases in between. CDR3 nucleotide sequence: TGCAGTGCCGCCCGGGACGGCCTAGAGACCCAGTACTTC. Its translation is CSAARDGLETQYF.

The sample holds a few counts of this clonotype. The genes are TRBV20-1 and TRBJ2-5; no clear D gene. The length of the CDR3 is 13 residues. Germline CDR1 is DFQATT and CDR2 is SNEGSKA (reference sequence). The V end lost 5 bases, the J end lost 5 bases, and 15 bases lay between the germline ends. In DNA form, the CDR3 reads TGCAGTGCTGCTGTTGGGGAAACTGAGACCCAGTACTTC. Translating it yields CSAAVGETETQYF.

The chain links TRBV12-3 or TRBV12-4 to TRBJ2-1; TRBD2 matches 8 bases. Losses at the gene ends were 6 bases for V and 5 bases for J; bases not matched to a gene: 6. The CDR3 runs 14 residues. CDR3 loop: CASSREGPHNEQFF. DNA of the CDR3: TGTGCCAGCAGCCGGGAGGGCCCGCACAATGAGCAGTTCTTC.

This clonotype showed up many times. This chain uses TRBV20-1 with TRBJ2-1; D is unclear. This CDR3 region has 15 residues. CDR1 and CDR2 from the germline V gene are DFQATT and SNEGSKA (reference sequence). Trimming removed 0 bases from V and 4 bases from J, with 13 bases in between. The CDR3 here is CSARDPGRSYNEQFF. The CDR3 nucleotides are TGCAGTGCTAGAGATCCGGGTAGGAGTTACAATGAGCAGTTCTTC.

This clonotype occurred many times. The rearrangement links TRBV10-3 to TRBJ2-3, with D possibly being TRBD2 (6 bases). Germline assignment: CDR1 ENHRY and CDR2 SYGVKD. CDR3 length: 19 amino acids. V shed 3 bases and J shed 0 bases, with 22 bases lying between them. The CDR3 DNA reads as TGTGCCATCAGTGATTTAGTTGGTGGCGGGAAGACTAGCACAGATACGCAGTATTTT. Translating it yields CAISDLVGGGKTSTDTQYF.

At least ten counts were recorded for this clonotype. The chain has TRBV12-5 and TRBJ2-1; 13 nucleotides match TRBD2. The ends lost 6 bases at V and 8 bases at J; junction bases unmatched: 4. This CDR3 is 14 amino acids long. Germline-derived CDR1 and CDR2 are LGHNT and FRNRAP. In DNA form, the CDR3 reads TGTGCTAGTGGACTAGCGGGAGGGGACGATGAGCAGTTCTTC. This sequence encodes CASGLAGGDDEQFF.

This chain connects TRBV4-1 to TRBJ2-1; 8 nucleotides match TRBD2. Germline V lookup: CDR1 MGHRA, CDR2 YSYEKL. The CDR3 covers 21 residues. Trimming took 4 bases from V and 15 from J; bases not matched to a gene: 35. CDR3 amino acids: CASSPPGGAGEAKTLEWNAFF. The DNA of the CDR3 is TGCGCCAGCAGCCCCCCAGGTGGAGCGGGAGAAGCAAAAACCTTAGAGTGGAACGCGTTCTTC.

This clonotype was detected only a few times. J is TRBJ2-5 and V is TRBV5-1; possibly TRBD2 for D (5 bases). The CDR3 extends over 15 amino acids. V lost 3 bases to trimming and J lost 0 bases, with 12 bases between them. CDR1 and CDR2 from the germline V gene are SGHRS and YFSETQ. CDR3 bases: TGCGCCAGCAGCTCCGGGATAACCTACCAAGAGACCCAGTACTTC. Translated, it gives CASSSGITYQETQYF.

The sample holds many counts of this clonotype. The chain combines TRBV5-1 with TRBJ2-1; the match to TRBD2 covers 7 bases. Germline trimming cut 0 bases from V and 2 bases from J; bases unmatched to any gene: 8. This CDR3 has 17 residues. Germline CDR1 is SGHRS and CDR2 is YFSETQ. Here the CDR3 DNA reads TGCGCCAGCAGCTTGGTGGGAAACCTAGCGGCCTACAATGAGCAGTTCTTC. Amino acid sequence: CASSLVGNLAAYNEQFF.

This clonotype has more than one count but fewer than ten. The V and J genes are TRBV7-9 and TRBJ2-7, with D unresolved. Germline CDR1 reads SEHNR; CDR2 reads FQNEAQ (reference sequence). This CDR3 has 13 amino acids. V lost 4 bases and J lost 5, with 12 bases in between. The CDR3 DNA reads as TGTGCCAGCAGCTCGGGCCCCCCGGACGAGCAGTACTTC. Its protein product is CASSSGPPDEQYF.